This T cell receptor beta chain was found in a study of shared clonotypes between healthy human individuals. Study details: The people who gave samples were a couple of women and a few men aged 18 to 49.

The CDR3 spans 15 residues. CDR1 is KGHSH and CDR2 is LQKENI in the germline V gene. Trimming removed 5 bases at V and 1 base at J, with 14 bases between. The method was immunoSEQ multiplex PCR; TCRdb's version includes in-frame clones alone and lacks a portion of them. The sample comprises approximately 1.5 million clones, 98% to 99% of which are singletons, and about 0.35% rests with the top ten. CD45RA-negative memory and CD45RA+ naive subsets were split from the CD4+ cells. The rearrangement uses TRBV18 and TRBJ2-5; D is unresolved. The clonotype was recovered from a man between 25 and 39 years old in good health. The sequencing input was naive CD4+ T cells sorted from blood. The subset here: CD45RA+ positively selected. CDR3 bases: TGTGCCAGCTCAGCGGACGGAGTAACCCAAGAGACCCAGTACTTC. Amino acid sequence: CASSADGVTQETQYF.